This T cell receptor (delta chain) originates from a study of γδ T cells in repeated Plasmodium falciparum infection. Study in general: The natural-infection arm compared Malian children under seasonal malaria with matched Australian children. Donors had four controlled P. falciparum NF54 infections over roughly 640 days.

TCRdb reprocessed the multiplex PCR reads through CATT. Here the sample spans roughly 86,000 delta-chain clones, around 1.4% being singletons. This clone has ten or more counts. This TCR derives from a pool of human donors (malaria-infected and uninfected, not separated). Sequencing input: gamma-delta T cells from blood.

CDR3 bases: TGTGCCTGTGACACCGTTGGGATTTCCGATAAACTCATCTTT. Translation: CACDTVGISDKLIF. This sequence joins TRDV2 and TRDJ1; tentative D call: TRDD3 (5 bases). Germline CDR1 and CDR2: GEAIGNYY and EKD. The CDR3 sequence is 14 residues long. Deletions cut 0 bases from V and 3 bases from J, with 10 bases between.